Below, one T cell receptor (beta chain) is given with its context. As yet, its antigen is unknown. Method: immunoSEQ multiplex PCR; TCRdb's copy keeps in-frame clones and lacks some. The sample includes about 420,000 clones, over 75% seen only once; the top ten take about 3.5%. This CDR3 contains 17 residues. The V end lost 4 bases, the J end lost 0 bases, and 18 bases lay between the germline ends. Germline V lookup: CDR1 SGHRS, CDR2 YFSETQ. This record comes from a study of Ad26.COV2.S vaccination and SARS-CoV-2 variants. Whole-study context: Intramuscularly, Ad26.COV2.S was given either once or twice, 56 days apart. Overall study findings and caveats: Across vaccine and placebo recipients, the breadth of non-spike TCRs was similar.

The treatment here: 15 to 20 received Ad26.COV2.S at low or high dose, single or two shots; several received placebo; per-sample allocation not given. Specimens were obtained on day 63 following the first vaccine or placebo injection. The material sequenced was peripheral blood, taken in a trial of Ad26.COV2.S vaccine versus placebo. V is TRBV5-1 and J is TRBJ2-3; TRBD1 might be the D (8 bases). This sequence originates from a person aged 18-60 years who received the Ad26.COV2.S COVID-19 vaccine or a placebo. The CDR3 loop reads CASSQDTGGGSTDTQYF. For the CDR3, the DNA is TGCGCCAGCAGCCAAGATACAGGGGGAGGGAGCACAGATACGCAGTATTTT.